A selection of T cell receptor beta chains follows, all from one sample in a study of blood T cells in healthy people across ages. MiXCR, applied by TCRdb to the 5' RACE reads, yields one record per CDR3 protein. The table records around 1.5 million distinct CDR3 sequences, around two fifths of them present only once. Specimen: blood. The receptors were sampled from a woman aged 18-35 years in good health. Each CDR3 is given with its conserved first and last residue.

V gene,CDR3 length,J gene,CDR3 protein
TRBV28,14,TRBJ2-5,CASSLTGTSETQYF
TRBV30,13,TRBJ1-5,CAWSQQDNQPQHF
TRBV2,15,TRBJ1-1,CASSGRRGRNTEAFF
TRBV12-3/TRBV12-4,14,TRBJ1-2,CASSLKGFGYGYTF
TRBV29-1,13,TRBJ2-5,CSVELASQETQYF
TRBV6-5,15,TRBJ1-1,CASSYDPPNIAPAFF
TRBV6-1,15,TRBJ2-5,CASSEAGQYQETQYF
TRBV20-1,14,TRBJ2-5,CSARVGESGVTQYF
TRBV29-1,15,TRBJ2-5,CSVELAGGPDYEQDF
TRBV12-3/TRBV12-4,12,TRBJ2-7,CASSFSLGEQYF
TRBV30,13,TRBJ2-7,CAGSTSGNYEQYF
TRBV12-3/TRBV12-4,14,TRBJ2-1,CASQSGGRYNEQFF
TRBV12-3/TRBV12-4,14,TRBJ1-5,CASSELTVGQPQHF
TRBV5-1,18,TRBJ2-1,CASSLPGTSGSAYNEQFF
TRBV29-1,13,TRBJ1-2,CSVELQGGYGYTF
TRBV6-1,14,TRBJ1-2,CASSEARRSHGYTF